The 31 T cell receptor beta chains given below trace back to one sample, sequenced in a study of patients and donors after allogeneic stem cell transplantation. MiXCR, applied by TCRdb to the RT-PCR reads, yields one record per CDR3 protein. The sample includes hundreds of thousands of distinct CDR3 sequences, 16% of them seen just once. Sequences were obtained from blood, either unsorted or a sorted T cell fraction (not recorded which). The receptor source for this set is a human donor who was either an allogeneic HSCT recipient or a stem cell or donor lymphocyte infusion donor (not recorded which). It is not recorded whose cells these are; they may come from a transplant donor.

This chain uses TRBV6-5 with TRBJ1-5; D is possibly TRBD1 (6 bases). Trimming stripped 2 bases from V and 0 bases from J, with 11 bases between. CDR1 is MNHEY, CDR2 SVGAGI, per germline. CDR3 length: 16 residues. CDR3 residues: CASSYRGQYSNQPQHF. CDR3 bases: TGTGCCAGCAGTTACAGAGGACAGTATAGCAATCAGCCCCAGCATTTT.

This rearrangement joins TRBV5-1 to TRBJ2-5, with 9 bases lining up with TRBD2. This CDR3 region has 14 residues. CDR1 and CDR2 from the germline V gene are SGHRS and YFSETQ. V dropped 4 bases and J dropped 5; count of bases not matched to a gene: 6. The CDR3 nucleotides are TGCGCCAGCAGCGCGGGGGGGGCACAGGAGACCCAGTACTTC. As protein: CASSAGGAQETQYF.

This clonotype was counted between two and nine times. This chain joins TRBV21-1 and TRBJ2-7; TRBD2 is the table's D call, not checked against the DNA. TRBV21-1 is a pseudogene. This CDR3 comprises 12 residues. The CDR3 DNA follows: TGTGCCAGCAGCGAGACTAGGAACGAGCAGTACTTC. It encodes CASSETRNEQYF.

The chain couples TRBV15 to TRBJ2-2; D is possibly TRBD2 (6 bases). The ends were cut back, 4 bases at V and 7 bases at J, with 16 bases in the middle. Germline V gene data show CDR1 as LNHNV and CDR2 as YYDKDF (reference sequence). The CDR3 extends over 15 amino acids. CDR3 sequence reads: CATSKEGPKFGELFF. The CDR3 DNA reads TGTGCCACCAGCAAGGAGGGGCCGAAATTCGGGGAGCTGTTTTTT. Full variable domain (missing parts from reference TRBV15 and TRBJ2-2): DAMVIQNPRYQVTQFGKPVTLSCSQTLNHNVMYWYQQKSSQAPKLLFHYYDKDFNNEADTPDNFQSRRPNTSFCFLDIRSPGLGDTAMYLCATSKEGPKFGELFFGEGSRLTVL.

This clonotype was counted ten times or more. The V and J genes are TRBV12-3 or TRBV12-4 and TRBJ2-1, with D perhaps TRBD1 (5 bases). The V end lost 4 bases, the J end lost 8 bases, and 9 bases lay between the germline ends. The CDR3 length is 12 residues. CDR3 region: CASSSRDHEQFF. The CDR3 DNA follows: TGTGCCAGCAGTTCCAGGGATCATGAGCAGTTCTTC.

The chain uses TRBV18 and TRBJ1-1; D is ambiguous. The CDR3 length is 13 residues. CDR1 is KGHSH, CDR2 LQKENI, per germline. V was trimmed by 4 bases and J by 4 bases, leaving 10 bases between them. The CDR3 DNA reads as TGTGCCAGCTCACAGTATGAGGGCACTGAAGCTTTCTTT. Protein: CASSQYEGTEAFF.

A few counts support this clonotype. The rearrangement joins TRBV6-5 to TRBJ1-2, with 11 bases fitting TRBD1. Germline V gives CDR1 MNHEY, CDR2 SVGAGI. V shed 0 bases and J 7 bases; nucleotides not matched to a gene: 7. The CDR3 contains 16 residues. CDR3 bases: TGTGCCAGCAGTTACTCTCAGGGACAGGGGGTAGGTGGCTACACCTTC. Translating gives CASSYSQGQGVGGYTF.

This clonotype was seen a few times. The CDR3 nucleotides read TGTGCCAGCAGCCCCAGGGTTGGGGATCAGCCCCAGCATTTT. Protein sequence: CASSPRVGDQPQHF. The J gene is TRBJ1-5, the V gene TRBV7-2; tentatively, D is TRBD1 (5 bases). There are 14 residues in the CDR3. Germline V gene data show CDR1 as SGHTA and CDR2 as FQGNSA. V was pared by 5 bases and J by 5 bases, with 13 bases between. Full variable domain (missing parts from reference TRBV7-2 and TRBJ1-5): GAGVSQSPSNKVTEKGKDVELRCDPISGHTALYWYRQSLGQGLEFLIYFQGNSAPDKSGLPSDRFSAERTGGSVSTLTIQRTQQEDSAVYLCASSPRVGDQPQHFGDGTRLSIL.

CDR3 in DNA: TGTGCCAGTAGTATTCGGGGGCTAGCGGGAGGAGCGGGCACAGATACGCAGTATTTT. Its translation is CASSIRGLAGGAGTDTQYF. This chain links TRBV19 with TRBJ2-3, with 11 positions matching TRBD2. V shed 3 bases and J 1 base; nucleotides not matched to a gene: 12. Germline V lookup: CDR1 LNHDA, CDR2 SQIVND (reference sequence). The CDR3 has 19 amino acids.

The genes are TRBV12-5 and TRBJ2-5, with D unresolved. This CDR3 contains 13 residues. Looked up from germline, CDR1 is LGHNT and CDR2 is FRNRAP. V lost 8 bases, J lost 5 bases, and 15 bases lay in between. This CDR3 is CASTTPGEETQYF. The CDR3 bases are TGTGCTAGTACAACCCCCGGCGAGGAGACCCAGTACTTC.

The table lists this clonotype with many counts. V and J are TRBV5-1 and TRBJ2-5, with D uncertain. The CDR3 runs 14 residues. V lost 4 bases and J 2 bases, leaving 12 bases between the germline ends. Germline V gene lookup returns CDR1 SGHRS and CDR2 YFSETQ. CDR3 region: CASSPTPGQETQYF. CDR3 DNA: TGCGCCAGCAGCCCTACACCTGGACAAGAGACCCAGTACTTC.

This clonotype was counted ten times or more. The J gene is TRBJ2-5, the V gene TRBV4-1; possibly TRBD1 for D (5 bases). The V end was cut by 1 base, the J end by 3 bases, with 15 bases between. The CDR3 has 16 amino acids. Germline CDR1 reads MGHRA; CDR2 reads YSYEKL. Written as DNA, the CDR3 is TGCGCCAGCAGCCAAGTCAGGGCTTTTCTTAAAGAGACCCAGTACTTC. As protein: CASSQVRAFLKETQYF.

This clonotype was counted many times. V and J are TRBV12-3 or TRBV12-4 and TRBJ1-6; D might be TRBD1 (5 bases). The V end lost 6 bases, the J end lost 5 bases, and 11 bases lay between the germline ends. This CDR3 is built from 14 residues. The CDR3 nucleotides are TGTGCCAGCAGCCACAGGTTTAATAATTCACCCCTCCACTTT. It encodes CASSHRFNNSPLHF.

The chain combines TRBV27 with TRBJ2-5; 9 positions match TRBD2. Germline CDR1 is MNHEY and CDR2 is SMNVEV (reference sequence). CDR3 length: 16 residues. V gave up 4 bases and J gave up 9 bases; unmatched junction bases: 15. In nucleotides, the CDR3 is TGTGCCAGCAGTTCCGTCTTGCGGGAGGGCCGTCAGTCCCAGTACTTC. It translates to CASSSVLREGRQSQYF.

There are a few counts of this clonotype. This sequence joins TRBV5-1 and TRBJ1-4; TRBD1 is a possible D gene (6 bases). V was shortened by 4 bases and J by 8 bases, with 18 bases between the two germline ends. This CDR3 spans 15 amino acids. CDR1 and CDR2 (germline): SGHRS, YFSETQ. CDR3 coding DNA: TGCGCCAGCAGCAGCGCAGGACAGCTAGGCGAAAAACTGTTTTTT. Protein sequence: CASSSAGQLGEKLFF.

In its sample, this clonotype was seen many times. The chain recombines TRBV12-3 or TRBV12-4 with TRBJ1-1; D not certain. This CDR3 region has 14 residues. V lost 5 bases, J lost 4 bases, and 14 bases lay in between. The CDR3 coding sequence is TGTGCCAGCAGTCCTACCGGGAAGGTCACTGAAGCTTTCTTT. It yields the protein CASSPTGKVTEAFF.

This clonotype was detected only a few times. This rearrangement joins TRBV4-1 to TRBJ2-7; TRBD2 might be the D (6 bases). The CDR3 has 15 amino acids. Germline CDR1 and CDR2: MGHRA and YSYEKL. Trimming took off 1 base at V and 3 bases at J, with 13 bases between the two ends. This CDR3 is CASSQVGGAHYEQYF. CDR3 nucleotide sequence: TGCGCCAGCAGCCAAGTCGGAGGGGCCCACTACGAGCAGTACTTC.

This clonotype showed up many times. This sequence joins TRBV5-1 and TRBJ1-2; D not resolved. The CDR3 spans 14 residues. Germline V gene data show CDR1 as SGHRS and CDR2 as YFSETQ. The V and J ends lost 3 bases and 7 bases respectively, with 16 bases between them. CDR3 in amino acids: CASSSTGRGSGYTF. The CDR3 bases are TGCGCCAGCAGCTCCACCGGACGGGGAAGTGGCTACACCTTC.

This clonotype has a count of ten or more. The rearrangement joins TRBV10-3 to TRBJ2-1, with D hard to call. This CDR3 is built from 14 residues. The ends were cut back, 6 bases at V and 0 bases at J, with 9 bases in the middle. Germline V lookup: CDR1 ENHRY, CDR2 SYGVKD. Here the CDR3 DNA reads TGTGCCATCAGGGGCAAGAGCTCCTACAATGAGCAGTTCTTC. Translating it yields CAIRGKSSYNEQFF.

This clonotype occurred a few times. The V gene is TRBV9, the J gene TRBJ1-2, with TRBD1 identical over 7 bases. Losses at the gene ends were 0 bases for V and 4 bases for J; bases not matched to a gene: 6. Germline CDR1 and CDR2: SGDLS and YYNGEE. The CDR3 covers 15 residues. CDR3 DNA sequence: TGTGCCAGCAGCGTAGAAAACAGGGGTGGCTATGGCTACACCTTC. Protein product: CASSVENRGGYGYTF.

V is TRBV5-1 and J is TRBJ1-4, with no clear D. V lost 3 bases and J 5 bases, leaving 14 bases between the germline ends. Germline lookup yields CDR1 SGHRS and CDR2 YFSETQ. The length of the CDR3 is 15 residues. As DNA, the CDR3 is TGCGCCAGCAGCTCGGACCGGGTGCTGAATGAAAAACTGTTTTTT. The encoded protein is CASSSDRVLNEKLFF.

The chain joins TRBV4-1 to TRBJ1-6; D is unclear. V lost 1 base and J 8 bases, leaving 18 bases between the germline ends. Germline V CDR1 and CDR2: MGHRA, YSYEKL. CDR3 size: 17 residues. CDR3 protein: CASSQGKGRKVDSPLHF. The DNA of the CDR3 is TGCGCCAGCAGCCAAGGCAAAGGGCGGAAGGTTGATTCACCCCTCCACTTT.

This clonotype was counted a few times. This chain links TRBV7-9 with TRBJ2-2; D is uncertain. Trimming removed 5 bases from V and 10 bases from J, with 11 bases in between. The CDR3 has 12 residues. CDR1 is SEHNR and CDR2 is FQNEAQ in the germline V gene (reference sequence). CDR3 amino acids: CASSHPAMELFF. DNA of the CDR3: TGTGCCAGCAGCCACCCCGCTATGGAGCTGTTTTTT.

This clonotype was seen once. The gene calls are TRBV4-3 and TRBJ2-3, with 7 bases identical to TRBD2. Germline V gene data show CDR1 as LGHNA and CDR2 as YSLEER. The CDR3 has 15 amino acids. Losses at the gene ends were 0 bases for V and 2 bases for J; bases not matched to a gene: 2. The DNA of the CDR3 is TGCGCCAGCAGCCAAGAGGGGGGGGACACAGATACGCAGTATTTT. It specifies CASSQEGGDTDTQYF.

The sample holds a few counts of this clonotype. This chain uses TRBV11-2 with TRBJ1-1; D not resolved. Trimming took 2 bases from V and 1 from J, leaving 11 bases between them. The V gene's germline CDR1 is SGHAT and CDR2 FQNNGV. The CDR3 extends over 15 amino acids. CDR3 sequence reads: CASSLRANPNTEAFF. The DNA of the CDR3 is TGTGCCAGCAGCTTACGGGCTAACCCGAACACTGAAGCTTTCTTT.

This clonotype turned up a few times. This chain links TRBV24-1 with TRBJ2-3; 8 bases match TRBD2. The trim removed 3 bases at V and 4 bases at J, leaving 8 bases unmatched. Germline lookup yields CDR1 KGHDR and CDR2 SFDVKD. The CDR3 runs to 16 residues. The CDR3 spells CATSDPSGRGPDTQYF. For the CDR3, the DNA is TGTGCCACCAGTGATCCAAGCGGGAGAGGCCCAGATACGCAGTATTTT.

This clonotype showed up many times. This chain links TRBV5-1 with TRBJ2-7, with D possibly matching TRBD1 (6 bases). Germline V gives CDR1 SGHRS, CDR2 YFSETQ. Trimming shortened V by 3 bases and J by 3 bases, and 13 bases separated the two germline ends. This CDR3 spans 14 amino acids. DNA for the CDR3: TGCGCCAGCAGCTCCAGGGGTGGGAGCTACGAGCAGTACTTC. This encodes CASSSRGGSYEQYF.

V is TRBV27 and J is TRBJ1-2; 7 bases fit TRBD1. Trimming cost V 6 bases and J 5 bases; bases outside gene matches: 6. Germline V gives CDR1 MNHEY, CDR2 SMNVEV (reference sequence). CDR3 length: 13 amino acids. The DNA of the CDR3 is TGTGCCAGCAGACGGACAGGCCCTTATGGCTACACCTTC. Protein: CASRRTGPYGYTF.

The chain employs TRBV11-3 and TRBJ2-1, with D possibly TRBD2 on 5 matching bases. Trimming took 5 bases from V and 9 from J, leaving 17 bases between them. The CDR3 loop spans 14 amino acids. Germline loops: CDR1 SGHNT, CDR2 YENEEA. CDR3 protein: CASSPHPRAGEQFF. Here the CDR3 DNA reads TGTGCCAGCAGCCCCCACCCGAGGGCGGGTGAGCAGTTCTTC.

The CDR3 DNA follows: TGTGCCTGGAATCCGGGACTAGCTTCCTACGAGCAGTACTTC. The encoded protein is CAWNPGLASYEQYF. The chain joins TRBV30 to TRBJ2-7; 9 bases fit TRBD2. Trimming at V came to 4 bases and at J to 1 base, leaving 5 bases not matched to a gene. The CDR3 loop spans 14 amino acids. The germline V gene has CDR1 GTSNPN and CDR2 SVGIG (reference sequence). Looking up the rest from reference TRBV30 and TRBJ2-7 gives the full variable domain: SQTIHQWPATLVQPVGSPLSLECTVEGTSNPNLYWYRQAAGRGLQLLFYSVGIGQISSEVPQNLSASRPQDRQFILSSKKLLLSDSGFYLCAWNPGLASYEQYFGPGTRLTVT.

The chain couples TRBV4-1 to TRBJ1-2; D is perhaps TRBD1 (5 bases). The CDR3 sequence is 13 residues long. Trimming took 3 bases from V and 8 from J, leaving 13 bases between them. Germline lookup yields CDR1 MGHRA and CDR2 YSYEKL. CDR3 sequence: CASSQRGLRGYTF. CDR3 coding DNA: TGCGCCAGCAGCCAGCGGGGCCTTAGGGGCTACACCTTC.